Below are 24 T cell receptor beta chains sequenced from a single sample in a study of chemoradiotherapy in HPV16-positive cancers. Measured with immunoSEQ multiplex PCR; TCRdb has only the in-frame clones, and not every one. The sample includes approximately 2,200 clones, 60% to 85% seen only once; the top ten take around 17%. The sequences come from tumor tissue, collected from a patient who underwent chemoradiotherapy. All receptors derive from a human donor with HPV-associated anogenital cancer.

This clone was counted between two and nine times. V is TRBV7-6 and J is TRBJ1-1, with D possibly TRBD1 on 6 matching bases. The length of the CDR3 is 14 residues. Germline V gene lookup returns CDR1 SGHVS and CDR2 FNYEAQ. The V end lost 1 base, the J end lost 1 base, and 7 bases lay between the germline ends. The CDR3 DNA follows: TGTGCCAGCAGCTTAGGGACAGCGAACACTGAAGCTTTCTTT. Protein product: CASSLGTANTEAFF.

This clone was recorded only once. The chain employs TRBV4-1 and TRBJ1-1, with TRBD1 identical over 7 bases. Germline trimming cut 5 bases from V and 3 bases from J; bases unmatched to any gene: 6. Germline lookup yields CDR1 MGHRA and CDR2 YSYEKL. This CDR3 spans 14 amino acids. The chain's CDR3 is CASSTRQGYTEAFF. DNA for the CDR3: TGCGCCAGCAGCACCCGACAGGGATACACTGAAGCTTTCTTT.

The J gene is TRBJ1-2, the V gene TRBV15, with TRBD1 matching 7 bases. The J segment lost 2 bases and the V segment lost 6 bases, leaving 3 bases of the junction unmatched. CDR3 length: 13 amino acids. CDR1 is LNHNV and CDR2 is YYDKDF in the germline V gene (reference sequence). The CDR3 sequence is CATSLQGNYGYTF. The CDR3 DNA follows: TGTGCCACCAGTTTACAGGGGAACTATGGCTACACCTTC.

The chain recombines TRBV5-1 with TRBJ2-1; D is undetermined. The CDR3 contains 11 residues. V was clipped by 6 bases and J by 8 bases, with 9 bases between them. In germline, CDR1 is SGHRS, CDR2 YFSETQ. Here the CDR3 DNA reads TGCGCCAGCACTAGTACCGATGAGCAGTTCTTC. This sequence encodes CASTSTDEQFF.

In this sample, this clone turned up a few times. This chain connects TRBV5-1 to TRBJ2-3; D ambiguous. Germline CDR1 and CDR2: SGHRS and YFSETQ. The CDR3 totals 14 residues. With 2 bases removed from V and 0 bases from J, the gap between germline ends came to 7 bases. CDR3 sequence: CASSFEASTDTQYF. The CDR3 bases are TGCGCCAGCAGCTTCGAAGCTAGCACAGATACGCAGTATTTT.

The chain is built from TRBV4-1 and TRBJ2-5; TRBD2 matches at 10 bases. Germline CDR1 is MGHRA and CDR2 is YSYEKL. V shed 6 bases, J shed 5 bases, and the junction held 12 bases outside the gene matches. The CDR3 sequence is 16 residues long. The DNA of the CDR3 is TGCGCCAGCAGGGACACTAGCGGGGTCTCCTGGGAGACCCAGTACTTC. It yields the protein CASRDTSGVSWETQYF.

DNA of the CDR3: TGTGCCAGTAGTACAGGGTTGCGGGAAAAACTGTTTTTT. Protein product: CASSTGLREKLFF. This chain connects TRBV19 to TRBJ1-4; tentative D call: TRBD1 (5 bases). V lost 4 bases and J 8 bases, leaving 11 bases between the germline ends. CDR3 length equals 13 residues. Germline V lookup: CDR1 LNHDA, CDR2 SQIVND (reference sequence).

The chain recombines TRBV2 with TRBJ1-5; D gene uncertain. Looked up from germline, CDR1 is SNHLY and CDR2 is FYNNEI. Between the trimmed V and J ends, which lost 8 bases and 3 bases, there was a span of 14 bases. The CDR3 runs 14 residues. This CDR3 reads CASRSRISNQPQHF. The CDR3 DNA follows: TGTGCCAGCCGGTCGCGGATTTCCAATCAGCCCCAGCATTTT.

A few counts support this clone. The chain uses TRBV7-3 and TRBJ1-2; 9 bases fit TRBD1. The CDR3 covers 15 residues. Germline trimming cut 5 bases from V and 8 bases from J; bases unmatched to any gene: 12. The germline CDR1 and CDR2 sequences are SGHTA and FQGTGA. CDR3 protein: CASSPTGTGWNGYTF. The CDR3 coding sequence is TGTGCCAGCAGCCCGACCGGGACAGGGTGGAACGGCTACACCTTC. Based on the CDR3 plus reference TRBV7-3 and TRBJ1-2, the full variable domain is GAGVSQTPSNKVTEKGKYVELRCDPISGHTALYWYRQSLGQGPEFLIYFQGTGAADDSGLPNDRFFAVRPEGSVSTLKIQRTERGDSAVYLCASSPTGTGWNGYTFGSGTRLTVV.

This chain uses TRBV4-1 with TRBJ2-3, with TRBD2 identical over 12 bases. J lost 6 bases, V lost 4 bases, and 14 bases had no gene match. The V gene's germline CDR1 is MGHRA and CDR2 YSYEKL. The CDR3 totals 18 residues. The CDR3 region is CASSPPRVLAGGLDTQYF. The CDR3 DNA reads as TGCGCCAGCAGCCCTCCGAGGGTCCTAGCGGGGGGGCTTGATACGCAGTATTTT.

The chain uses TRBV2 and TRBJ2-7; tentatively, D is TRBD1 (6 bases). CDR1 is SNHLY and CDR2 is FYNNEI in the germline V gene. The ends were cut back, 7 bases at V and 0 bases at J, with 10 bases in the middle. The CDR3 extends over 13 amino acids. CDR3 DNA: TGTGCCAGCATCAGGGGAAACTCCTACGAGCAGTACTTC. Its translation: CASIRGNSYEQYF. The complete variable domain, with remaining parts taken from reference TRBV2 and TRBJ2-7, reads EPEVTQTPSHQVTQMGQEVILRCVPISNHLYFYWYRQILGQKVEFLVSFYNNEISEKSEIFDDQFSVERPDGSNFTLKIRSTKLEDSAMYFCASIRGNSYEQYFGPGTRLTVT.

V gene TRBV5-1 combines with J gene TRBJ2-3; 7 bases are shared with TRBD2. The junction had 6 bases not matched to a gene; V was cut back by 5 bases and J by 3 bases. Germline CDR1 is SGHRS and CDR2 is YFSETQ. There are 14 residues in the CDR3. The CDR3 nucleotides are TGCGCCAGCAGACTCAGCGGGGTAACAGATACGCAGTATTTT. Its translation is CASRLSGVTDTQYF.

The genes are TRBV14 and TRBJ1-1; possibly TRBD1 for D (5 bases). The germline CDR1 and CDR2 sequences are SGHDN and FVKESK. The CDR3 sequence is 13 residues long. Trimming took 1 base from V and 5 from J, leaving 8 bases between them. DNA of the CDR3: TGTGCCAGCAGCCAAGGGGGCTGGACTGAAGCTTTCTTT. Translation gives CASSQGGWTEAFF.

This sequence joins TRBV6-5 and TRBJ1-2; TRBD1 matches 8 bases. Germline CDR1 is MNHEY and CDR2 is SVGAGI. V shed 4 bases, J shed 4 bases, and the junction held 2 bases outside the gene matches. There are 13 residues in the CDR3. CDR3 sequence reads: CASSSTGVYGYTF. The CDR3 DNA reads TGTGCCAGCAGTTCGACAGGGGTCTATGGCTACACCTTC.

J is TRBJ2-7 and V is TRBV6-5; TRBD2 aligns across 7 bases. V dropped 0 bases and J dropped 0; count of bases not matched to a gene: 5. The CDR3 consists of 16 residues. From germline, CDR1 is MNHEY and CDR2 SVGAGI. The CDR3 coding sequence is TGTGCCAGCAGTTACTCGGCTAGCGGAAACTCCTACGAGCAGTACTTC. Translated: CASSYSASGNSYEQYF.

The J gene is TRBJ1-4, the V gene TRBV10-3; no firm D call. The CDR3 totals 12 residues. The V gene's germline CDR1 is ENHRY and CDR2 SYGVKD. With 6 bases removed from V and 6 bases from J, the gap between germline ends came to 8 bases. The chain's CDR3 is CAIRGEDEKLFF. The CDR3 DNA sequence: TGTGCCATCAGGGGCGAGGATGAAAAACTGTTTTTT.

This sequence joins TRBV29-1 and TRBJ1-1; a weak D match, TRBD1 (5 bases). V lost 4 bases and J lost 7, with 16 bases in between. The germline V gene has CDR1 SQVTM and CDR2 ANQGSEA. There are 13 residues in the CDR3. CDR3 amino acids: CSVGSLGRGEAFF. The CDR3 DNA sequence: TGCAGCGTTGGAAGCCTAGGGAGGGGTGAAGCTTTCTTT. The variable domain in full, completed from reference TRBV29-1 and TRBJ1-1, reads SAVISQKPSRDICQRGTSLTIQCQVDSQVTMMFWYRQQPGQSLTLIATANQGSEATYESGFVIDKFPISRPNLTFSTLTVSNMSPEDSSIYLCSVGSLGRGEAFFGQGTRLTVV.

CDR3 nucleotide sequence: TGTGCCAGCAGCCAAGTAAGGACTAGTCAGGCCCGATTTCCAGATACGCAGTATTTT. Translation gives CASSQVRTSQARFPDTQYF. The chain recombines TRBV4-2 with TRBJ2-3, with 7 bases that match TRBD2. The CDR3 is 19 amino acids. Trimming removed 1 base from V and 4 bases from J; junction bases left unmatched: 17. The germline V gene encodes CDR1 LGHNA and CDR2 YNFKEQ.

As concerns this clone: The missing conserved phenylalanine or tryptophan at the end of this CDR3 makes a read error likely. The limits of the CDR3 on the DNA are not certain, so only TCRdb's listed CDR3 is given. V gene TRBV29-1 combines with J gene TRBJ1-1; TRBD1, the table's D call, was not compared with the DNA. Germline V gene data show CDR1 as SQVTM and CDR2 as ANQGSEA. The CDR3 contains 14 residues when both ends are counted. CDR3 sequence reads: CSVESGTGGAGPVL.

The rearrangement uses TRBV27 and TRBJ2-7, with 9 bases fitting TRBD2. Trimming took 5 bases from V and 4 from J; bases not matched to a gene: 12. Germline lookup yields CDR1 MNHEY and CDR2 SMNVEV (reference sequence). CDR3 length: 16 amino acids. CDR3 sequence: CASSPRLAGFRYEQYF. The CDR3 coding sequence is TGTGCCAGCAGTCCCCGGCTAGCGGGGTTCCGGTACGAGCAGTACTTC.

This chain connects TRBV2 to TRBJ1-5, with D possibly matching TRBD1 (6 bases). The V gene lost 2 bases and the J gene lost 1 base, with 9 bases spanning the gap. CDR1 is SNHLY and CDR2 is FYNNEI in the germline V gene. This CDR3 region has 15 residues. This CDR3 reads CASSESRGSNQPQHF. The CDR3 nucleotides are TGTGCCAGCAGTGAAAGCAGGGGAAGCAATCAGCCCCAGCATTTT.

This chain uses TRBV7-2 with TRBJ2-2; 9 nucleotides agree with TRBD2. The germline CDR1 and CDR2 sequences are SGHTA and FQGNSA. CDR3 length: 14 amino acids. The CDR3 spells CGGRGGGDTGELFF. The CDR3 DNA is TGTGGAGGGCGTGGCGGGGGGGACACCGGGGAGCTGTTTTTT.

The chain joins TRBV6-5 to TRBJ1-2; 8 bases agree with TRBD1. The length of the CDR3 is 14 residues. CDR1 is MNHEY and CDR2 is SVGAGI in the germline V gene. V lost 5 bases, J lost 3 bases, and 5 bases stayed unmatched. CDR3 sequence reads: CASSPGQGDYGYTF. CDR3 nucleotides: TGTGCCAGCAGTCCCGGACAGGGAGACTATGGCTACACCTTC.

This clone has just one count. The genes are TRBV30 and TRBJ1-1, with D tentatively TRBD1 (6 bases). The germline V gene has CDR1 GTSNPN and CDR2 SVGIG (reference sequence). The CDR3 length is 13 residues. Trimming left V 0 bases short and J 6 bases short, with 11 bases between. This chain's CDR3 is CAWSVIYRAEAFF. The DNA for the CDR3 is TGTGCCTGGAGTGTGATTTACAGGGCTGAAGCTTTCTTT. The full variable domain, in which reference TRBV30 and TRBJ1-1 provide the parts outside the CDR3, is SQTIHQWPATLVQPVGSPLSLECTVEGTSNPNLYWYRQAAGRGLQLLFYSVGIGQISSEVPQNLSASRPQDRQFILSSKKLLLSDSGFYLCAWSVIYRAEAFFGQGTRLTVV.